This paragraph covers one T cell receptor (beta chain) sequence. Antigen unknown. This record belongs to a study of T cell responses to AZD1222 COVID-19 vaccine. The study's findings and limits: Across spike, vaccine-associated CD4 TCRs were found, dominant at 160-218 and 743-854. Repertoires were obtained only post-peak T cell response.

Assay: immunoSEQ multiplex PCR; the TCRdb copy retains only in-frame clones and omits some. This table has 100,000 to 150,000 clones, about nine tenths appearing once. The CDR3 is 16 amino acids. Per the germline V gene, CDR1 is SGHRS and CDR2 is YFSETQ. V shed 0 bases and J shed 5 bases, with 18 bases lying between them. The sequence came from an adult in good health. The V call is TRBV5-1, the J call TRBJ2-7; possibly TRBD2 for D (5 bases). Sample: peripheral blood, taken on day 0 of AZD1222 vaccination. CDR3 in DNA: TGCGCCAGCAGCTTGGTCCCCGGGGATCCAACCCACGAGCAGTACTTC. It specifies CASSLVPGDPTHEQYF. Using reference TRBV5-1 and TRBJ2-7 for the parts outside the CDR3, the full variable domain is KAGVTQTPRYLIKTRGQQVTLSCSPISGHRSVSWYQQTPGQGLQFLFEYFSETQRNKGNFPGRFSGRQFSNSRSEMNVSTLELGDSALYLCASSLVPGDPTHEQYFGPGTRLTVT.